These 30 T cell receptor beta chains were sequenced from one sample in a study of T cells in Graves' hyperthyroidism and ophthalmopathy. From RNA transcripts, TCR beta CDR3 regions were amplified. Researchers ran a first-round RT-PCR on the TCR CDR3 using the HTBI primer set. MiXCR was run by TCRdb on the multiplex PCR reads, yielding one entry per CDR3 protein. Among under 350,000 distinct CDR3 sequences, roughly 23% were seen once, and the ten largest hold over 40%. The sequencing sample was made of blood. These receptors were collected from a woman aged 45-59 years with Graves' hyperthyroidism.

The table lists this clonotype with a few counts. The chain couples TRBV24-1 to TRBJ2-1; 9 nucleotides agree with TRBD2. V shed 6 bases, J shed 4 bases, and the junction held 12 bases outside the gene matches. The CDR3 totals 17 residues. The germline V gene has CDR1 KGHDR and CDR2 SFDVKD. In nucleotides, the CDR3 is TGTGCCACCAGTTCCTTCCCGGAAGCGGGAGGATACAATGAGCAGTTCTTC. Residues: CATSSFPEAGGYNEQFF.

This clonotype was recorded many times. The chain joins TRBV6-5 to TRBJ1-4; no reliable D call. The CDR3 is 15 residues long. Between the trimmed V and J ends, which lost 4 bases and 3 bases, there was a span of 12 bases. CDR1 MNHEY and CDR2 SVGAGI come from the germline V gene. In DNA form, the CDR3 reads TGTGCCAGCAGTTGGCGGGCTTCCGCTAATGAAAAACTGTTTTTT. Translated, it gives CASSWRASANEKLFF.

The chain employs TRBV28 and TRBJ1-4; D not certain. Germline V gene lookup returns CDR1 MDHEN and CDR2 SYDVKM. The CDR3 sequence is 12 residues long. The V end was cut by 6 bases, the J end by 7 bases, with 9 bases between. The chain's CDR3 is CASSAAGEKLFF. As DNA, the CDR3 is TGTGCCAGCAGCGCGGCCGGTGAAAAACTGTTTTTT.

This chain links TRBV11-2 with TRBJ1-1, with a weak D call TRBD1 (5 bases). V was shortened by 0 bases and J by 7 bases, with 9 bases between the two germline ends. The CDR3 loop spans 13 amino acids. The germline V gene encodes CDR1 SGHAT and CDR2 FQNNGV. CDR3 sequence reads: CASSLDGGYEAFF. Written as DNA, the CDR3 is TGTGCCAGCAGCTTAGATGGGGGGTATGAAGCTTTCTTT.

Here the CDR3 DNA reads TGCAGTGCTAGTCAACAGGGAGAAAATGAAAAACTGTTTTTT. Its translation: CSASQQGENEKLFF. V is TRBV20-1 and J is TRBJ1-4, with D possibly matching TRBD1 (6 bases). This CDR3 region has 14 residues. Trimming stripped 3 bases from V and 5 bases from J, with 13 bases between. The germline CDR1 and CDR2 sequences are DFQATT and SNEGSKA (reference sequence).

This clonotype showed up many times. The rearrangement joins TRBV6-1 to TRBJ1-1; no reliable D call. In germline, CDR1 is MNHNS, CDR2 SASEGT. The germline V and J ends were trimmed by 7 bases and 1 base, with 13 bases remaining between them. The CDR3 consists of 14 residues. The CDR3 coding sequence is TGTGCCAGCAAGCTAATTGGGCGGAACACTGAAGCTTTCTTT. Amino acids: CASKLIGRNTEAFF.

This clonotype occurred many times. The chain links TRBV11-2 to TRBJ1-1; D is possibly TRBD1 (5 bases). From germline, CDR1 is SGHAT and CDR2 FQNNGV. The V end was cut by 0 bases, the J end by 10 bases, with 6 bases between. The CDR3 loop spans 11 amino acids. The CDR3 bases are TGTGCCAGCAGCTTAGAGGGGGGAGCTTTCTTT. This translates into CASSLEGGAFF.

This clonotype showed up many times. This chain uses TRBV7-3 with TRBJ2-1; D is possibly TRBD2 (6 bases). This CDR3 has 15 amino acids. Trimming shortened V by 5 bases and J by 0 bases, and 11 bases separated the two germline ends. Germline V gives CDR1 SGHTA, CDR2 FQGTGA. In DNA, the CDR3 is TGTGCCAGCAGCCCACGGGGGAGCTCCTACAATGAGCAGTTCTTC. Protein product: CASSPRGSSYNEQFF.

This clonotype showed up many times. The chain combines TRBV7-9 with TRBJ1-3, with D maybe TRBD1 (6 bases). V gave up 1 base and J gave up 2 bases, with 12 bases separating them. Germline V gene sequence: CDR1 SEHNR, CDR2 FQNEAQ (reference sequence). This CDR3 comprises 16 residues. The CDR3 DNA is TGTGCCAGCAGCTTAGGGGGGCTGGCAGCTGGAAACACCATATATTTT. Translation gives CASSLGGLAAGNTIYF.

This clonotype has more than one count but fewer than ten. CDR3 in amino acids: CASSLRAAGYDTEAFF. The DNA of the CDR3 is TGTGCCAGCAGCTTAAGGGCAGCGGGATACGACACTGAAGCTTTCTTT. The rearrangement uses TRBV7-2 and TRBJ1-1; D unresolved. This CDR3 spans 16 amino acids. Per germline, CDR1 SGHTA and CDR2 FQGNSA. With 2 bases removed from V and 3 bases from J, the gap between germline ends came to 16 bases.

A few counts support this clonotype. The CDR3 DNA reads TGTGCCAGCAGCGGCCTAGCGGGGGGGCCCCAGTACTTC. Translation gives CASSGLAGGPQYF. The chain has TRBV7-3 and TRBJ2-5; 12 bases match TRBD2. V lost 5 bases to trimming and J lost 9 bases; unmatched junction nucleotides: 4. The CDR3 totals 13 residues. Germline CDR1 SGHTA, CDR2 FQGTGA. Filled out from reference TRBV7-3 and TRBJ2-5, the complete variable domain reads GAGVSQTPSNKVTEKGKYVELRCDPISGHTALYWYRQSLGQGPEFLIYFQGTGAADDSGLPNDRFFAVRPEGSVSTLKIQRTERGDSAVYLCASSGLAGGPQYFGPGTRLLVL.

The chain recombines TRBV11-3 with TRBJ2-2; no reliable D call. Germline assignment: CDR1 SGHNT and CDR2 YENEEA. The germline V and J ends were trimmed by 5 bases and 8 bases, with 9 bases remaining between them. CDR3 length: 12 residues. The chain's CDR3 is CASSHLGGELFF. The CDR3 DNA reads TGTGCCAGCAGCCACCTGGGGGGGGAGCTGTTTTTT. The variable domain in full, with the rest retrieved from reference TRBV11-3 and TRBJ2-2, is EAGVVQSPRYKIIEKKQPVAFWCNPISGHNTLYWYLQNLGQGPELLIRYENEEAVDDSQLPKDRFSAERLKGVDSTLKIQPAELGDSAVYLCASSHLGGELFFGEGSRLTVL.

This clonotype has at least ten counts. The CDR3 spells CASSVRSEGTEAFF. The CDR3 DNA follows: TGCGCCAGCAGCGTGCGGTCAGAGGGGACTGAAGCTTTCTTT. V is TRBV5-1 and J is TRBJ1-1; D might be TRBD1 (5 bases). The germline V and J ends were trimmed by 4 bases and 5 bases, with 15 bases remaining between them. The CDR3 is 14 residues long. Looked up from germline, CDR1 is SGHRS and CDR2 is YFSETQ.

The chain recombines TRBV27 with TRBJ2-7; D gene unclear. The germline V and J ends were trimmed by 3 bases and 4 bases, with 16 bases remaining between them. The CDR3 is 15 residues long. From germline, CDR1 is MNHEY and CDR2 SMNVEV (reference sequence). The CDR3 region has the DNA TGTGCCAGCAGTTTGTCAGGCGTCAATAGGTACGAGCAGTACTTC. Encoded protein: CASSLSGVNRYEQYF.

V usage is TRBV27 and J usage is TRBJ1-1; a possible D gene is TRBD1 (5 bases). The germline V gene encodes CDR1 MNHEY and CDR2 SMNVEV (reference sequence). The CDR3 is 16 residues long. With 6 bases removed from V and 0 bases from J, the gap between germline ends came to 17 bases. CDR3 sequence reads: CASRSLERGVNTEAFF. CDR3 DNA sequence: TGTGCCAGCAGGAGTCTGGAAAGGGGAGTGAACACTGAAGCTTTCTTT.

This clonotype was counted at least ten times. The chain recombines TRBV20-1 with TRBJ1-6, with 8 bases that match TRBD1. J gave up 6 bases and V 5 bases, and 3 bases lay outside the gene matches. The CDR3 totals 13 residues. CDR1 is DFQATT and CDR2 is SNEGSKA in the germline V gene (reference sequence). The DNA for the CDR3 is TGCAGTGCTCCGGGACAGGCTAATTCACCCCTCCACTTT. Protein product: CSAPGQANSPLHF.

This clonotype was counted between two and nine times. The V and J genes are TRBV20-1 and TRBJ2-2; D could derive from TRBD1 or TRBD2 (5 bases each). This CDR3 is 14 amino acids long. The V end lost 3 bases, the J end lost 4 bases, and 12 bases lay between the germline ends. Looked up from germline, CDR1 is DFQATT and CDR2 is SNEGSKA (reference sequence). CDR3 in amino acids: CSARGRAGTGELFF. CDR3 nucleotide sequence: TGCAGTGCTAGGGGCAGGGCGGGCACCGGGGAGCTGTTTTTT.

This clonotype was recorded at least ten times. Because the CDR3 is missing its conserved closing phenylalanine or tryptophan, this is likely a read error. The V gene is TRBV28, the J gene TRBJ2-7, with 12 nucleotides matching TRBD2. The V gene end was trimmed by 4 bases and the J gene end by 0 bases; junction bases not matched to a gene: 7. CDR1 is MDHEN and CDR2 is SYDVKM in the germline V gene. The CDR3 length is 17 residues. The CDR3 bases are TGTGCCAGCAGTTACCGGACTAGCGGGGCTTACTCCTACGAGCAGTACCTC. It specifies CASSYRTSGAYSYEQYL.

CDR3 sequence (DNA): TGCAGTGCACGCCAGGGGACTTACAATGAGCAGTTCTTC. Protein: CSARQGTYNEQFF. J is TRBJ2-1 and V is TRBV20-1; perhaps D is TRBD1 or TRBD2 (6 bases each). V shed 6 bases and J shed 4 bases, with 13 bases lying between them. This CDR3 has 13 amino acids. CDR1 is DFQATT, CDR2 SNEGSKA, per germline (reference sequence).

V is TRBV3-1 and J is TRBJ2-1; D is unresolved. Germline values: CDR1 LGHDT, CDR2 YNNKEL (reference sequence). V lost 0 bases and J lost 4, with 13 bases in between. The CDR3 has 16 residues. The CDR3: CASSQESWAGYNEQFF. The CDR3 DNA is TGTGCCAGCAGCCAAGAGAGCTGGGCTGGGTACAATGAGCAGTTCTTC.

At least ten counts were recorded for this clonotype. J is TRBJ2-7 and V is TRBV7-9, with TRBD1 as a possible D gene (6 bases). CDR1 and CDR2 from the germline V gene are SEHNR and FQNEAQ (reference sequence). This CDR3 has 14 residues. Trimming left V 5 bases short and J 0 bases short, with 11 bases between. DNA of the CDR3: TGTGCCAGCAGCCCCCGGACAGCCTCCTACGAGCAGTACTTC. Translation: CASSPRTASYEQYF.

For the CDR3, the DNA is TGCAGTGCTAGAGTTGTCAGGGGTGGCGAAAAACTGTTTTTT. Translating gives CSARVVRGGEKLFF. The genes are TRBV20-1 and TRBJ1-4, with D perhaps TRBD1 (6 bases). The germline V gene encodes CDR1 DFQATT and CDR2 SNEGSKA (reference sequence). This CDR3 is built from 14 residues. Trimming removed 1 base at V and 8 bases at J, with 14 bases between.

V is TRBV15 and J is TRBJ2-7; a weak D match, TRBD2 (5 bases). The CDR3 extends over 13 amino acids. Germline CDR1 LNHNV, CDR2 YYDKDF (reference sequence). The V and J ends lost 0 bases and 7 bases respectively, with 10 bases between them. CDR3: CATSRDLGGEQYF. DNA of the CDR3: TGTGCCACCAGCAGAGATTTAGGAGGAGAGCAGTACTTC.

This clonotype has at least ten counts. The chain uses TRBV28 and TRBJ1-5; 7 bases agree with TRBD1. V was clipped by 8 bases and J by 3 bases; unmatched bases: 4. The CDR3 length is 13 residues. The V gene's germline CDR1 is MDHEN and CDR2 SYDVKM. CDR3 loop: CASETGVNQPQHF. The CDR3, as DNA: TGTGCCAGCGAAACAGGGGTCAATCAGCCCCAGCATTTT.

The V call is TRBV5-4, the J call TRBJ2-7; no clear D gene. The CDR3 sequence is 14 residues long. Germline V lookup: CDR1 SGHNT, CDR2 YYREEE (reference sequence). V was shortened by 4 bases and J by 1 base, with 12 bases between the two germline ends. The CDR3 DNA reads TGTGCCAGCAGCGTTGATTCCGGGTCCTACGAGCAGTACTTC. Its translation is CASSVDSGSYEQYF.

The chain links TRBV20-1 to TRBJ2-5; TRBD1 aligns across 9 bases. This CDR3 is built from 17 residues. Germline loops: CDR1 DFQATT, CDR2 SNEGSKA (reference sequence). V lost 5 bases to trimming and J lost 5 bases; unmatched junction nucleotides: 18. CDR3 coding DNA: TGCAGTGCTCAACATGGGACAGGGTCCGATGGGTGGGAGACCCAGTACTTC. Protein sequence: CSAQHGTGSDGWETQYF.

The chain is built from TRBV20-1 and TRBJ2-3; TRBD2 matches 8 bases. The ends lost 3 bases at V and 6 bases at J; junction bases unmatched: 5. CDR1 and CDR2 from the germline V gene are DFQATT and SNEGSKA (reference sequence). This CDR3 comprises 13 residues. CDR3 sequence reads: CSARVAGRDTQYF. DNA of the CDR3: TGCAGTGCTAGGGTAGCGGGAAGGGATACGCAGTATTTT.

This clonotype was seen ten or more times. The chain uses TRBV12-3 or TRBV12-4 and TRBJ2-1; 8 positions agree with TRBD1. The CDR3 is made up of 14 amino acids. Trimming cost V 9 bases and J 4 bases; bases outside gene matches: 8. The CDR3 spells CASQIRDRYNEQFF. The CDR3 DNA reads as TGTGCCAGTCAAATTCGGGACAGGTACAATGAGCAGTTCTTC.

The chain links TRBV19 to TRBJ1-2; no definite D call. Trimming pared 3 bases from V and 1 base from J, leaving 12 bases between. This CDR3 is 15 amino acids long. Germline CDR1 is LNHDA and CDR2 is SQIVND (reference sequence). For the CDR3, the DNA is TGTGCCAGTAGTATTAGCCGGACGGTTAACTATGGCTACACCTTC. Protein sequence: CASSISRTVNYGYTF.

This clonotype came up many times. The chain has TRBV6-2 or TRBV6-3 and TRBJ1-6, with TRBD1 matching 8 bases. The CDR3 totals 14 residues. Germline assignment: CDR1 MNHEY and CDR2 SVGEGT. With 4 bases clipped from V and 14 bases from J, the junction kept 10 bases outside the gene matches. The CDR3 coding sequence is TGTGCCAGCAGTTCCAGGGGGCAGTCCCTCACCCTCCACTTT. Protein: CASSSRGQSLTLHF.